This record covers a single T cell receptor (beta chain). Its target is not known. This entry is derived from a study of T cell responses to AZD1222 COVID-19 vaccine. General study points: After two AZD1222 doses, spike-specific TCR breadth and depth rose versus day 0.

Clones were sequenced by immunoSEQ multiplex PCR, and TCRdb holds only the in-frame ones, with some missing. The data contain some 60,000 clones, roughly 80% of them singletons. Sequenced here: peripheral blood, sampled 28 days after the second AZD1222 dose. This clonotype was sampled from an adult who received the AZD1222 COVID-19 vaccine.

CDR3 region: CASTEMAGPYNEQFF. For the CDR3, the DNA is TGTGCCAGTACCGAAATGGCGGGACCGTACAATGAGCAGTTCTTC. The chain combines TRBV19 with TRBJ2-1; D is perhaps TRBD2 (6 bases). This CDR3 spans 15 amino acids. Trimming left V 7 bases short and J 4 bases short, with 17 bases between. Germline CDR1 LNHDA, CDR2 SQIVND (reference sequence).